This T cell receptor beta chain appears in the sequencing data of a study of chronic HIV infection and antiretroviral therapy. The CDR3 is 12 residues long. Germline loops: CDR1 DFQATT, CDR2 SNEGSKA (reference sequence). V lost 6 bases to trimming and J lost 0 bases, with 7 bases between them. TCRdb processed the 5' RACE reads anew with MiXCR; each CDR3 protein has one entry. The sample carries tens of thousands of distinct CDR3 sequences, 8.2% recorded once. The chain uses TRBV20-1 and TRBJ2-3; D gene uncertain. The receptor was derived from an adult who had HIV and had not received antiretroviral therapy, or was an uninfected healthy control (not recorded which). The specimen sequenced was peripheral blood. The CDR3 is CSAPTSTDTQYF. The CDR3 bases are TGCAGTGCCCCGACTAGCACAGATACGCAGTATTTT.